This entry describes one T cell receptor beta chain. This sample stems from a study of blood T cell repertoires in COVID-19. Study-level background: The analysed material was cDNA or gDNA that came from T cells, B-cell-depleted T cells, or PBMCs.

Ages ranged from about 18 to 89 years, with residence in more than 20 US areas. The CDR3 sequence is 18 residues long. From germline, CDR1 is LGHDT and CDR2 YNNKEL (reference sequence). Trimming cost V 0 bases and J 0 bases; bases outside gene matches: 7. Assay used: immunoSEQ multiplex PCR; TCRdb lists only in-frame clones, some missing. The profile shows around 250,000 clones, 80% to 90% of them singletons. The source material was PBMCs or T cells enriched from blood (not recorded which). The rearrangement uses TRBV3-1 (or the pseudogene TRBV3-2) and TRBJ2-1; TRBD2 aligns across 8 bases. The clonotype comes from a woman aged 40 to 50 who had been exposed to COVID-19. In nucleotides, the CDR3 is TGTGCCAGCAGCCAAGACCCCCTGGGGACTAGCTCCTACAATGAGCAGTTCTTC. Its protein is CASSQDPLGTSSYNEQFF.